The 5 T cell receptor beta chains below were found in one sample sequenced in a study of sequential checkpoint blockade in melanoma. The protocol was immunoSEQ multiplex PCR, while the TCRdb copy is restricted to in-frame clones and leaves out a portion. The sample has 20,000 to 25,000 clones; about four fifths are singletons. Treatment here: randomized to nivolumab then ipilimumab (arm A) or the reverse (arm B). The starting material was CD8+ T cells sorted from blood (inferred from file names), obtained from a patient given nivolumab and ipilimumab in sequence. Receptors originate from a human donor with melanoma.

The gene calls are TRBV28 and TRBJ1-4, with D maybe TRBD1 (5 bases). CDR3 size: 15 residues. Between the trimmed V and J ends, which lost 2 bases and 2 bases, there was a span of 9 bases. Per germline, CDR1 MDHEN and CDR2 SYDVKM. The CDR3 sequence: CASSLRRGTNEKLFF. The CDR3 bases are TGTGCCAGCAGTTTACGACGGGGGACTAATGAAAAACTGTTTTTT.

V usage is TRBV11-2 and J usage is TRBJ2-2; the match to TRBD2 covers 8 bases. There are 15 residues in the CDR3. V lost 6 bases and J lost 4; bases outside the gene matches: 7. Per the germline V gene, CDR1 is SGHAT and CDR2 is FQNNGV. This chain's CDR3 is CASRPPTSGTGELFF. CDR3 coding DNA: TGTGCCAGCAGGCCACCTACTAGCGGCACCGGGGAGCTGTTTTTT.

This chain joins TRBV4-3 and TRBJ2-2, with 9 bases fitting TRBD1. Looked up from germline, CDR1 is LGHNA and CDR2 is YSLEER. The V segment lost 3 bases and the J segment 3 bases; nucleotides outside the gene matches: 5. This CDR3 comprises 16 residues. CDR3 nucleotides: TGCGCCAGCAGCCAGCTCACAGGGGGCGACACCGGGGAGCTGTTTTTT. Translating it yields CASSQLTGGDTGELFF.

This clone turned up a few times. This rearrangement joins TRBV7-9 to TRBJ2-2; D is possibly TRBD2 (6 bases). Trimming removed 1 base at V and 1 base at J, with 10 bases between. CDR1 is SEHNR, CDR2 FQNEAQ, per germline (reference sequence). The CDR3 sequence is 16 residues long. CDR3 DNA sequence: TGTGCCAGCAGCTTAGTAGGGCGGGAGAACACCGGGGAGCTGTTTTTT. Translated: CASSLVGRENTGELFF.

The chain joins TRBV5-1 to TRBJ1-2; the D is unclear. V was cut by 0 bases and J by 2 bases, with 11 bases left in between. Germline CDR1 reads SGHRS; CDR2 reads YFSETQ. The CDR3 loop spans 15 amino acids. CDR3 bases: TGCGCCAGCAGCTTGGCATTTGGAGGGAACTATGGCTACACCTTC. Translation gives CASSLAFGGNYGYTF.